These 5 T cell receptor beta chains came from one sample sequenced in a study of T cell changes during pregnancy in multiple sclerosis. Some clones are missing from TCRdb's copy, which holds only in-frame ones; the method was immunoSEQ multiplex PCR. The sample has 50,000 to 70,000 clones, around 91% seen once. The starting material was peripheral blood, obtained after pregnancy. The receptors come from a female donor in good health, enrolled as a control in a pregnancy study.

The V call is TRBV7-3, the J call TRBJ1-1; 7 bases fit TRBD1. The germline V gene has CDR1 SGHTA and CDR2 FQGTGA. V trimming: 5 bases; J trimming: 5 bases; junction bases outside the gene matches: 5. The CDR3 covers 13 residues. The CDR3 here is CASSIMTGTEAFF. CDR3 coding DNA: TGTGCCAGCAGCATCATGACAGGGACTGAAGCTTTCTTT.

The chain has TRBV4-3 and TRBJ2-3; the match to TRBD2 covers 9 bases. Germline V gene data show CDR1 as LGHNA and CDR2 as YSLEER. The V segment lost 0 bases and the J segment 4 bases; nucleotides outside the gene matches: 5. The CDR3 covers 16 residues. The CDR3 here is CASSQERGGDPDTQYF. DNA for the CDR3: TGCGCCAGCAGCCAAGAACGCGGGGGGGATCCAGATACGCAGTATTTT.

The CDR3 coding sequence is TGTGCCTGGAGTGTACAAGGGGCTGATGAAAAACTGTTTTTT. This encodes CAWSVQGADEKLFF. This rearrangement joins TRBV30 to TRBJ1-4; weak D call: TRBD1 (5 bases). V was cut by 0 bases and J by 6 bases, with 11 bases left in between. The CDR3 contains 14 residues. Germline-derived CDR1 and CDR2 are GTSNPN and SVGIG (reference sequence).

This clone has only one observation. The gene calls are TRBV19 and TRBJ2-5; the match to TRBD2 covers 8 bases. Germline V gives CDR1 LNHDA, CDR2 SQIVND (reference sequence). This CDR3 contains 14 residues. V lost 3 bases and J lost 4; bases outside the gene matches: 4. CDR3 sequence (DNA): TGTGCCAGTAGTATCGAGGGACTAGGAGAGACCCAGTACTTC. It codes for CASSIEGLGETQYF.

The genes are TRBV5-5 and TRBJ1-1; the D gene is possibly TRBD1 (5 bases). Germline CDR1 reads SGHKS; CDR2 reads YYEKEE (reference sequence). This CDR3 is built from 16 residues. V was trimmed by 0 bases and J by 0 bases, leaving 12 bases between them. CDR3 nucleotides: TGTGCCAGCAGCTTGGCCGGGCACAGGCTGAACACTGAAGCTTTCTTT. The encoded protein is CASSLAGHRLNTEAFF.